This T cell receptor (beta chain) was identified in a study of OX40 agonist ivuxolimab in advanced cancers. Overall study findings and caveats: Among the least clonally expanded were partial responders at 0.1-3.0 mg/kg.

Comment on this clone: The antigen remains unidentified.

TCRdb's table, derived via immunoSEQ multiplex PCR, lists solely in-frame clones and lacks some. Here the sample spans under 50,000 clones, about 85% being singletons. V lost 4 bases and J lost 4, with 8 bases in between. The V gene's germline CDR1 is SGHKS and CDR2 YYEKEE (reference sequence). The length of the CDR3 is 13 residues. The TCR was taken from an adult with an advanced solid tumor such as melanoma, head and neck, liver or kidney cancer. The J gene is TRBJ2-2, the V gene TRBV5-5; no clear D gene. The sequenced sample was CD4+ or CD8+ T cells sorted from blood, obtained in a trial of the OX40 agonist ivuxolimab. The CDR3: CASSPYVTGELFF. CDR3 sequence (DNA): TGTGCCAGCAGCCCGTATGTCACCGGGGAGCTGTTTTTT.